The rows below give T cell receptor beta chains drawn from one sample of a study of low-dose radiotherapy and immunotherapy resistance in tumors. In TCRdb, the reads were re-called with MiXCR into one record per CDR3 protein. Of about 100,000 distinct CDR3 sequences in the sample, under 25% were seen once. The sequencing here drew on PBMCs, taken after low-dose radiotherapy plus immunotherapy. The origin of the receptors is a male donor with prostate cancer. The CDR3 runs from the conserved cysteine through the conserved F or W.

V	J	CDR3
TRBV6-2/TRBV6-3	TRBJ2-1	CASTITSGAYNEQFF
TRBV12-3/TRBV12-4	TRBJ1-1	CASSLALETGGQAFF
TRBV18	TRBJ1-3	CASSPGGAVAGNTIYF
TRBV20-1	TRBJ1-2	CSAPRQGLNGYTF
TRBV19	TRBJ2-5	CASSIGKTQYF
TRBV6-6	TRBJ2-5	CASSEGGSRETQYF
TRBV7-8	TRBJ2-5	CASSLGGGGNQETQYF
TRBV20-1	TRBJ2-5	CSSWGPDETQYF
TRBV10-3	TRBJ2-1	CAMGLDFRDEQFF
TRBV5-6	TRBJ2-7	CASSLLGTQRYEQYF
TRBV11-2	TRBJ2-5	CASSLGGAETQYF
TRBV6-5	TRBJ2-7	CASSYSMYSSYEQYF
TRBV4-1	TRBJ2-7	CASSQGGQGTTSEQYF
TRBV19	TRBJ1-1	CASSSLSGMGSEAFF
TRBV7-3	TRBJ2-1	CASSPDYSYNEQFF
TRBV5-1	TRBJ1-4	CASSFGISEKLFF
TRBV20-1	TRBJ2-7	CSASSGFEESYEQYF
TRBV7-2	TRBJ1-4	CASSLDLANEKLFF
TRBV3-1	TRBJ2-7	CASSRGLEAAFEQYF
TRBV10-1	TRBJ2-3	CATQSSIGQRTQYF
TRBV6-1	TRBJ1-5	CASSDGAGNQPQHF
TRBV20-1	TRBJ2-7	CSAGGRETYEQYF
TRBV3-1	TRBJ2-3	CASSPGVAGTDTQYF